The T cell receptor beta chain described here comes from a study of technical replicates of blood from four donors. This clone has a single count. CDR1 and CDR2 (germline): MNHEY, SMNVEV (reference sequence). V was clipped by 6 bases and J by 1 base; unmatched bases: 14. The CDR3 totals 17 residues. Repertoires were generated with immunoSEQ multiplex PCR, while TCRdb's copy carries only in-frame clones and drops some. The repertoire holds about 80,000 clones, approximately 94% seen once, with about 0.37% in the top ten. The material sequenced was T cells isolated from PBMCs. This receptor was identified in a human donor in good health. The chain carries TRBV27 and TRBJ1-2; 7 positions match TRBD1. CDR3 bases: TGTGCCAGCAGCCGGTGGACAGGAGCGGATGTTAACTATGGCTACACCTTC. Amino acid sequence: CASSRWTGADVNYGYTF.